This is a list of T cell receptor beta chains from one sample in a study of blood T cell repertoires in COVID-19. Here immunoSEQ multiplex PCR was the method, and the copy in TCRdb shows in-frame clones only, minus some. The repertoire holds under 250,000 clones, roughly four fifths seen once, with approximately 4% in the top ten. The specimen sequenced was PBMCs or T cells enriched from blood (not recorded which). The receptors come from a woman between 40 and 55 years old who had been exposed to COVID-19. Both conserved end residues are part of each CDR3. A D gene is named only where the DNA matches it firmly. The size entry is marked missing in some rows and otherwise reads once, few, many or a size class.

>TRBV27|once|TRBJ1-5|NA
TGTGCCAGCAGTTCTCAATCTGGGGCGGCGCCCCAGCATTTT
CASSSQSGAAPQHF
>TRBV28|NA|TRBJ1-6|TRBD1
TGTGCCACCCGGACAGGAGGAGGCAATTCACCCCTCCACTTT
CATRTGGGNSPLHF
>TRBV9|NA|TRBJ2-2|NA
TGTGCCAGCAGCGCCGGGGGCGGGGAGCTGTTTTTT
CASSAGGGELFF
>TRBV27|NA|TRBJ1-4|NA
TGTGCCAGCAGACCCAGGGGCAGAACAACTAATGAAAAACTGTTTTTT
CASRPRGRTTNEKLFF
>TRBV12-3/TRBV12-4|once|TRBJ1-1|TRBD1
TGTGCCAGCCTGGGACAGGGGGCCACTGAAGCTTTCTTT
CASLGQGATEAFF
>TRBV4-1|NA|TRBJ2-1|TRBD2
TGCGCCAGCAGCCCCTCCGGACTAGCGGGGGGCTACAATGAGCAGTTCTTC
CASSPSGLAGGYNEQFF
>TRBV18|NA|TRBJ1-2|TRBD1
TGTGCCAGCTCCACAGGGGACTATGGCTACACCTTC
CASSTGDYGYTF
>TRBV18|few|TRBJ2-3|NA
TGTGCCAGCTCATCAAGCGCGGGGCCCACAGATACGCAGTATTTT
CASSSSAGPTDTQYF
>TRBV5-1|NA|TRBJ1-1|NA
TGCGCCAGCTGCCTCAACAGTATTTGGGACACTGAAGCTTTCTTT
CASCLNSIWDTEAFF
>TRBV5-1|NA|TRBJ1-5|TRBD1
TGCGCCAGCAGCCCTGAACAGGGGGTAAATCAGCCCCAGCATTTT
CASSPEQGVNQPQHF
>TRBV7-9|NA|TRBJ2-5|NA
TGTGCCAGCAGCTTAGCACAGGGTATTGGGGAGACCCAGTACTTC
CASSLAQGIGETQYF
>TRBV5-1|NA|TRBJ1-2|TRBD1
TGCGCCAGCAGCCCCACAGGGGCGGACTATGGCTACACCTTC
CASSPTGADYGYTF